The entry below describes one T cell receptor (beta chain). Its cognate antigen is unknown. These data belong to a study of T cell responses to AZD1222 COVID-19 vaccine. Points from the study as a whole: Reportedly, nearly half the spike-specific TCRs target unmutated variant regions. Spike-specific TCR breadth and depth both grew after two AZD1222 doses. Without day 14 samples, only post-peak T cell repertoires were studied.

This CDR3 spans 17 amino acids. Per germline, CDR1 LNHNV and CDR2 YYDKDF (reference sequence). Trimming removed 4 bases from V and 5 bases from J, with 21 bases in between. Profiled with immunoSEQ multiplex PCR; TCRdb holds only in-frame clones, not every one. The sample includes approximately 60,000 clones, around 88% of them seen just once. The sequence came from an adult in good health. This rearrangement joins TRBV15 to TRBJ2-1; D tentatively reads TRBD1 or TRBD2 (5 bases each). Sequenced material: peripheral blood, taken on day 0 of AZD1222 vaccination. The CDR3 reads CATSTGFTSTRDNEQFF. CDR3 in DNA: TGTGCCACCAGCACGGGGTTTACTAGTACCAGGGACAATGAGCAGTTCTTC.